This TCR beta chain derives from a study of blood T cell dynamics during melanoma immunotherapy. Study details: Standard first-line treatment here was pembrolizumab or nivolumab plus ipilimumab in metastatic melanoma.

Whole-study findings and limits: Disease-control patients' PBMC repertoires became either more clonal or more diverse at W3.

Profiled with immunoSEQ multiplex PCR; TCRdb holds only in-frame clones, not every one. The table lists 9,000 to 13,000 clones, 75% to 85% of them singletons. A note on this clone: Its antigen remains unidentified.

Time point of the sample: week 3, after first cycle of checkpoint inhibitor. Germline V CDR1 and CDR2: SGHDT, YYEEEE. The length of the CDR3 is 14 residues. V gave up 2 bases and J gave up 2 bases, with 11 bases separating them. Sequences were derived from blood, sampled from a patient treated with checkpoint blockade. The source is a human donor with melanoma. This sequence joins TRBV5-6 and TRBJ2-7; D is unclear. CDR3: CASSFWGNPYEQYF. In DNA form, the CDR3 reads TGTGCCAGCAGCTTTTGGGGAAACCCCTACGAGCAGTACTTC.